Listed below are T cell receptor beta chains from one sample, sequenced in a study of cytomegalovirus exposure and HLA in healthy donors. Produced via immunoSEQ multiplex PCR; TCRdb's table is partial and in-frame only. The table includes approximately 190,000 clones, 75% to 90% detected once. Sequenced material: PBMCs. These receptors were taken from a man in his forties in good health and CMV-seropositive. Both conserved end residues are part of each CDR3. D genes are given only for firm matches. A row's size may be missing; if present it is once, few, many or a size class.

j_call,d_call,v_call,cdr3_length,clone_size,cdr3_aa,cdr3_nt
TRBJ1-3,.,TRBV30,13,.,CAWGLNSGNTIYF,TGTGCCTGGGGTCTAAACTCTGGAAACACCATATATTTT
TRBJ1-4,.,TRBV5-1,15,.,CASNLRGGTGDKLFF,TGCGCCAGCAATTTAAGGGGAGGTACGGGGGATAAGCTGTTTTTT
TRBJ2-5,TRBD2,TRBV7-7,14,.,CASSLGTSQETQYF,TGTGCTAGCAGCTTAGGGACTAGCCAAGAGACCCAGTACTTC
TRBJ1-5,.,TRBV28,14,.,CASSYRGSNQPQHF,TGTGCCAGCAGTTATAGGGGGAGCAATCAGCCCCAGCATTTT
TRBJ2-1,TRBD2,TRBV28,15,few,CASSLPGTSNNEQFF,TGTGCCAGCAGTTTGCCCGGGACTAGTAATAATGAGCAGTTCTTC
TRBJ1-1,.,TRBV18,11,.,CASAGNTEAFF,TGTGCCAGTGCGGGGAACACTGAAGCTTTCTTT
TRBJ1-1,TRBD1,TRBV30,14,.,CAWRSAGGWTEAFF,TGTGCCTGGAGGTCCGCAGGGGGGTGGACTGAAGCTTTCTTT
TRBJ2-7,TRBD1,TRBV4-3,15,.,CASSQDSRGSYEQYF,TGCGCCAGCAGCCAAGATAGCAGGGGGAGTTACGAGCAGTACTTC
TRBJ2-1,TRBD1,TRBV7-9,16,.,CASSGWDRVKYNEQFF,TGTGCCAGCAGCGGTTGGGACAGGGTGAAATACAATGAGCAGTTCTTC
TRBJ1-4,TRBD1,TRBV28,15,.,CASSSRDRVHEKLFF,TGTGCCAGCAGTTCGCGAGACAGGGTGCATGAAAAACTGTTTTTT
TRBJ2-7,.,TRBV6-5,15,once,CASRRTALEAYEQYF,TGTGCCAGCAGGAGGACGGCCTTGGAGGCCTACGAGCAGTACTTC
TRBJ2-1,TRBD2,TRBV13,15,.,CASSLVVSGGGEQFF,TGTGCCAGCAGCTTAGTAGTTAGCGGGGGTGGTGAGCAGTTCTTC
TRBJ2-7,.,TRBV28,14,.,CASSLRDFSYEQYF,TGTGCCAGCAGTCTGAGGGACTTCTCCTACGAGCAGTACTTC
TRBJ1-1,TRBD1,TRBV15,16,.,CATSKNPGTVNTEAFF,TGTGCCACCAGCAAAAATCCCGGGACAGTGAACACTGAAGCTTTCTTT
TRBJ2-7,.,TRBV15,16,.,CATSRDLPPAVLAQYF,TGTGCCACCAGCAGAGATCTGCCCCCCGCCGTACTAGCACAGTACTTC
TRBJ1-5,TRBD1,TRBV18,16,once,CASSPGQGYSNQPQHF,TGTGCCAGCTCACCGGGACAGGGATATAGCAATCAGCCCCAGCATTTT
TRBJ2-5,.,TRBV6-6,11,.,CASTGWETQYF,TGTGCCAGCACAGGATGGGAGACCCAGTACTTC
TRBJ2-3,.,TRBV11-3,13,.,CASSSGRTDTQYF,TGTGCCAGCAGCTCAGGCAGGACAGATACGCAGTATTTT
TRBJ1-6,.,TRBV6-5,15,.,CASSPSTFYNSPLHF,TGTGCCAGCAGTCCCTCGACATTTTATAATTCACCCCTCCACTTT
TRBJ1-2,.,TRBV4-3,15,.,CASSQDTQGNYGYTF,TGCGCCAGCAGCCAAGACACCCAGGGTAACTATGGCTACACCTTC
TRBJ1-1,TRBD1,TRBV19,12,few,CASTRTGTEAFF,TGTGCCAGTACCCGGACAGGGACTGAAGCTTTCTTT
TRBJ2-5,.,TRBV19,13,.,CAGSWGGKETQYF,TGTGCCGGTTCCTGGGGGGGCAAGGAGACCCAGTACTTC
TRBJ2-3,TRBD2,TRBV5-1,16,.,CASSSGLAGETDTQYF,TGCGCCAGCAGCTCGGGACTAGCGGGGGAAACGGATACGCAGTATTTT
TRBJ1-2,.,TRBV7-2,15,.,CASSLRSRVNYGYTF,TGTGCCAGCAGCCTAAGATCCAGGGTTAACTATGGCTACACCTTC
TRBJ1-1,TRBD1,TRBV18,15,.,CASSPPGGMNTEAFF,TGTGCCAGCTCACCCCCAGGGGGCATGAACACTGAAGCTTTCTTT
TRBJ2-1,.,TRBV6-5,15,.,CASSYMPTRSNEQFF,TGTGCCAGCAGTTATATGCCCACCCGTAGCAATGAGCAGTTCTTC
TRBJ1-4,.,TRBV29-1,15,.,CSVEDPNREHEKLFF,TGCAGCGTTGAAGATCCCAACAGGGAGCACGAAAAACTGTTTTTT
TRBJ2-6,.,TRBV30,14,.,CASTGTSGANVLTF,TGTGCCTCAACAGGGACCTCTGGGGCCAACGTCCTGACTTTC
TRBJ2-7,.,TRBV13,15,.,CASSLRGLTFYEQYF,TGTGCCAGCAGCTTAAGGGGCTTAACTTTCTACGAGCAGTACTTC
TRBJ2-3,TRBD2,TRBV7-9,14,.,CASSKKRDTDTQYF,TGTGCCAGCAGCAAAAAGCGGGACACAGATACGCAGTATTTT
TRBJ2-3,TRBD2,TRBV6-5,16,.,CASSYEIAGGTDTQYF,TGTGCCAGCAGTTACGAGATAGCGGGGGGCACAGATACGCAGTATTTT
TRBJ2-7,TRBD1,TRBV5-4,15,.,CASSLGGTGSSEQYF,TGTGCCAGCAGCTTGGGGGGGACAGGGAGTAGCGAGCAGTACTTC
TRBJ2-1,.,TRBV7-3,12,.,CASSFPGNEQFF,TGTGCCAGCAGCTTCCCGGGCAATGAGCAGTTCTTC
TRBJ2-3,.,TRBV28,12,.,CASSSFTDTQYF,TGTGCCAGCAGTTCCTTCACAGATACGCAGTATTTT
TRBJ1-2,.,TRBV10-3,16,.,CAISELASGFNYGYTF,TGTGCCATCAGTGAGCTCGCCTCCGGTTTTAACTATGGCTACACCTTC
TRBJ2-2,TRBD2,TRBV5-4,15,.,CASSFLLAGPGELFF,TGTGCCAGCAGCTTCTTACTAGCGGGGCCCGGGGAGCTGTTTTTT
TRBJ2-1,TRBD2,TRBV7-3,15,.,CASSLGTAGVSEQFF,TGTGCCAGCAGCTTAGGCACTGCGGGGGTTAGTGAGCAGTTCTTC
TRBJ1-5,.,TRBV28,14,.,CASKEGPSNQPQHF,TGTGCCAGCAAGGAGGGACCTAGCAATCAGCCCCAGCATTTT
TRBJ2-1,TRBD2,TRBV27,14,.,CASSLLGGMYEQFF,TGTGCCAGCAGCCTCCTCGGGGGGATGTATGAGCAGTTCTTC
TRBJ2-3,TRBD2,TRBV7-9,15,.,CASSLLAGVTDTQYF,TGTGCCAGCAGCTTACTAGCGGGGGTTACAGATACGCAGTATTTT
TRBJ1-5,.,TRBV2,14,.,CASSQGLSDQPQHF,TGTGCCAGCAGTCAGGGCCTCTCGGATCAGCCCCAGCATTTT
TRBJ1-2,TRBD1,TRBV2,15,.,CASRDRTGGTRGYTF,TGTGCCAGCAGAGATAGGACAGGGGGCACTAGAGGCTACACCTTC
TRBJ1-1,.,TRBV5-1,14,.,CASSLGQSNTEAFF,TGCGCCAGCAGCTTGGGACAGAGCAACACTGAAGCTTTCTTT
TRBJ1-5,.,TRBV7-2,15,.,CASSLGQISNQPQHF,TGTGCCAGCAGCTTAGGGCAGATTAGCAATCAGCCCCAGCATTTT
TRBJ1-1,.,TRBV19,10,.,CASNDREAFF,TGTGCCAGTAATGACAGGGAAGCTTTCTTT
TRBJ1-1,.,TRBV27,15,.,CASSLGARRVAEAFF,TGTGCCAGCAGTTTAGGCGCCAGGCGTGTCGCTGAGGCTTTCTTT
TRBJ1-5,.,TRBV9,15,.,CASSVSPGVGQPQHF,TGTGCCAGCAGCGTAAGTCCCGGGGTCGGGCAGCCCCAGCATTTT
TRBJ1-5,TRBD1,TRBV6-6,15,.,CASSFPGQGNQPQHF,TGTGCCAGCAGTTTCCCCGGACAGGGCAATCAGCCCCAGCATTTT
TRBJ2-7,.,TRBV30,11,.,CAWSVLDEQYF,TGTGCCTGGAGTGTACTCGACGAGCAGTACTTC
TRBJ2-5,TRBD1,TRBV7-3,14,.,CASSSTGGRETQYF,TGTGCCAGCAGCTCTACAGGGGGCAGGGAGACCCAGTACTTC
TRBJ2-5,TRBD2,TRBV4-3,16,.,CASSQPLAGTLETQYF,TGCGCCAGCAGCCAACCCTTAGCGGGGACACTTGAGACCCAGTACTTC
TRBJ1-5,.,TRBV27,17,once,CASSSVTGLESNQPQHF,TGTGCCAGCAGTTCAGTCACAGGGTTAGAGAGCAATCAGCCCCAGCATTTT
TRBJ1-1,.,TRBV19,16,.,CASSIDEETGNTEAFF,TGTGCCAGTAGTATAGATGAAGAGACAGGGAACACTGAAGCTTTCTTT
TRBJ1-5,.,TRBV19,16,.,CASTPGRVPSNQPQHF,TGTGCCAGTACCCCAGGGAGGGTACCTAGCAATCAGCCCCAGCATTTT
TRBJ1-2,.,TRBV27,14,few,CASSFSHLNYGYTF,TGTGCCAGCAGTTTCTCACACCTTAACTATGGCTACACCTTC
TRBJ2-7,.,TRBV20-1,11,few,CSAKGDYEQYF,TGCAGTGCTAAAGGGGACTACGAGCAGTACTTC
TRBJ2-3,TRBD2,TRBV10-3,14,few,CAMTPGTSSDTQYF,TGTGCCATGACTCCCGGGACTAGCTCGGATACGCAGTATTTT
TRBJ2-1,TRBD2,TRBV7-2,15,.,CASSLGAGAYNEQFF,TGTGCCAGCAGCTTAGGTGCGGGGGCCTACAATGAGCAGTTCTTC